Listed below are T cell receptor beta chains from one sample, sequenced in a study of blood T cell repertoires in COVID-19. Clones were read by immunoSEQ multiplex PCR, and TCRdb kept only the in-frame ones, dropping some. Altogether about 250,000 clones are present, over 75% being singletons, with the ten largest covering over 2%. The source material was PBMCs or T cells enriched from blood (not recorded which). The receptors shown here come from a woman younger than 35 who had recovered from COVID-19. Each CDR3 is given with its conserved first and last residue. A D gene is named only where the DNA matches it firmly.

J gene | D gene | V gene | CDR3 protein
TRBJ1-4 | - | TRBV6-5 | CASGPGRPNEKLFF
TRBJ1-4 | - | TRBV19 | CASSADRAGLFF
TRBJ1-6 | TRBD1 | TRBV5-4 | CASSLWGQGRSPLHF
TRBJ2-2 | - | TRBV11-3 | CASSLEAYTGELFF
TRBJ2-1 | - | TRBV18 | CASSPGTGPRGEQFF
TRBJ1-4 | - | TRBV6-5 | CASSSFATNEKLFF
TRBJ1-6 | TRBD1 | TRBV5-5 | CASSLMGQGISPLHF
TRBJ1-2 | - | TRBV29-1 | CSAAGGTYGYTF
TRBJ1-1 | - | TRBV7-8 | CASSLGRGTPEAFF
TRBJ2-1 | - | TRBV24-1 | CATSGGGGDEQFF
TRBJ2-5 | TRBD2 | TRBV19 | CASSTIAGKQETQYF
TRBJ2-5 | TRBD1 | TRBV7-9 | CASSSPDRDQETQYF
TRBJ1-5 | - | TRBV14 | CASSLPGGHF
TRBJ1-1 | - | TRBV2 | CASSQSTWGGTEAFF
TRBJ2-2 | TRBD2 | TRBV11-2 | CASSPLAGINTGELFF
TRBJ1-2 | - | TRBV3-1/TRBV3-2 | CASSPVAGRRFSGYTF
TRBJ2-1 | - | TRBV24-1 | CATSDGTLLYNEQFF
TRBJ1-1 | - | TRBV14 | CASSQVRYPPEAFF
TRBJ1-1 | - | TRBV11-2 | CASSLERARGTEAFF
TRBJ2-7 | TRBD1 | TRBV5-1 | CASSLAGTGGLEQYF
TRBJ1-2 | - | TRBV5-4 | CASSSEVGYGYTF
TRBJ2-7 | TRBD1 | TRBV6-5 | CASSYLGQGYEQYF
TRBJ2-2 | - | TRBV19 | CASSPGTYTGELFF
TRBJ2-1 | - | TRBV5-4 | CASRASAAEQFF
TRBJ2-3 | TRBD2 | TRBV9 | CASSVVAGHTDTQYF
TRBJ2-1 | TRBD1 | TRBV2 | CASREDRGNYNEQFF
TRBJ1-3 | - | TRBV15 | CATSKGRGSGNTIYF
TRBJ1-2 | - | TRBV3-1/TRBV3-2 | CASSQAGVGYTF
TRBJ1-2 | TRBD1 | TRBV7-2 | CASRRDRGQNYGYTF
TRBJ2-1 | - | TRBV2 | CASKVAEQFF
TRBJ2-1 | - | TRBV12-3/TRBV12-4 | CASRQAGGNEQFF
TRBJ2-7 | - | TRBV7-9 | CASSLVYEQYF
TRBJ2-2 | - | TRBV4-1 | CASSQEGHRTGELFF
TRBJ1-1 | - | TRBV4-1 | CASSQEPGREAFF
TRBJ2-1 | TRBD2 | TRBV30 | CARTLAGEHEQFF
TRBJ1-5 | TRBD1 | TRBV18 | CASSSGTGDNQPQHF
TRBJ2-1 | - | TRBV5-4 | CASSLVGGASDEQFF